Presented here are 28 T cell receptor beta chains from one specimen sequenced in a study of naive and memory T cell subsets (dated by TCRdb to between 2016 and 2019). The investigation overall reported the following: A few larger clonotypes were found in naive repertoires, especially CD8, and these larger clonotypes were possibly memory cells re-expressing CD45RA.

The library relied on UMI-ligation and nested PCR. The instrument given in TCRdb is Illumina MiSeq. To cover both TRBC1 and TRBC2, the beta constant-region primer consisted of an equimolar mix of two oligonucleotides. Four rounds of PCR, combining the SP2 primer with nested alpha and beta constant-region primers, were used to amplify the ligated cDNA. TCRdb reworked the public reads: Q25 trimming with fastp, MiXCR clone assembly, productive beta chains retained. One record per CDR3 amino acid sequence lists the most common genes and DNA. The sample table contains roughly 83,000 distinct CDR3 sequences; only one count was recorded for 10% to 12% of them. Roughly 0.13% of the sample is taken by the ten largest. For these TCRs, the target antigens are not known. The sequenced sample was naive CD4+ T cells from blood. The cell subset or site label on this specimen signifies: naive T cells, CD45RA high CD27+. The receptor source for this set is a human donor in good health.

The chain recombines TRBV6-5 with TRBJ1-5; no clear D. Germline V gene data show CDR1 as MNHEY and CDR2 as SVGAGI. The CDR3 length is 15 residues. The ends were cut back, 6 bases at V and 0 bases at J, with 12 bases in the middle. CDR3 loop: CASRQSKNSNQPQHF. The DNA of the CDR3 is TGTGCCAGCAGACAAAGCAAAAATAGCAATCAGCCCCAGCATTTT.

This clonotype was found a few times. The CDR3 sequence: CASSRTGTSGGTEAFF. CDR3 DNA: TGTGCCAGCAGCCGGACAGGGACAAGCGGTGGGACTGAAGCTTTCTTT. The genes are TRBV7-9 and TRBJ1-1; 8 positions agree with TRBD1. This CDR3 spans 16 amino acids. The V gene end was trimmed by 5 bases and the J gene end by 5 bases; junction bases not matched to a gene: 13. Germline lookup yields CDR1 SEHNR and CDR2 FQNEAQ (reference sequence).

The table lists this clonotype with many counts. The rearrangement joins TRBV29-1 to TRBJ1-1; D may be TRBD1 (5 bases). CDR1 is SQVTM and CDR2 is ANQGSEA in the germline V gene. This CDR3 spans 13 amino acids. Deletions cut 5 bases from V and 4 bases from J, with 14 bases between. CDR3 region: CSVHKGLVTEAFF. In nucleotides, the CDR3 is TGCAGCGTTCATAAGGGGTTAGTCACTGAAGCTTTCTTT.

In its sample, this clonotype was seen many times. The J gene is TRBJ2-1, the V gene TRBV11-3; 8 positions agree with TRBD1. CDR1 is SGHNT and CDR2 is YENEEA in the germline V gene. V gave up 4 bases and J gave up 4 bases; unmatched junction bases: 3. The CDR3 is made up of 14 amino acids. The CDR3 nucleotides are TGTGCCAGCAGCTCGGACAGGGTTTACAATGAGCAGTTCTTC. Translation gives CASSSDRVYNEQFF.

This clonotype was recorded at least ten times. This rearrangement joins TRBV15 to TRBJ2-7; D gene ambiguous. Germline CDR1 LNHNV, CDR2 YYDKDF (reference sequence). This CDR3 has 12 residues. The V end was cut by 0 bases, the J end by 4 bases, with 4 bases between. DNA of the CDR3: TGTGCCACCAGCAGAGAGTATTACGAGCAGTACTTC. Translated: CATSREYYEQYF. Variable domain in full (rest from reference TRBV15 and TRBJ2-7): DAMVIQNPRYQVTQFGKPVTLSCSQTLNHNVMYWYQQKSSQAPKLLFHYYDKDFNNEADTPDNFQSRRPNTSFCFLDIRSPGLGDTAMYLCATSREYYEQYFGPGTRLTVT.

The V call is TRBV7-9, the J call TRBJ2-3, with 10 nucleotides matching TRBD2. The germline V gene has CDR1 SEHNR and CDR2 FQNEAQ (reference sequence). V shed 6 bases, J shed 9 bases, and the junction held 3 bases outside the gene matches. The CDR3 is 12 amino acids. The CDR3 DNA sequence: TGTGCCAGCAGACGTAGCGGGAGGACGCAGTATTTT. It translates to CASRRSGRTQYF.

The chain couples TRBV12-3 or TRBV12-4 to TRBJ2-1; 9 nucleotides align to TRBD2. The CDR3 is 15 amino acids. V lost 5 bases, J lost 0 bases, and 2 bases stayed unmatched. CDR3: CASSTRGGSYNEQFF. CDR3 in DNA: TGTGCCAGCAGTACGCGGGGGGGCTCCTACAATGAGCAGTTCTTC.

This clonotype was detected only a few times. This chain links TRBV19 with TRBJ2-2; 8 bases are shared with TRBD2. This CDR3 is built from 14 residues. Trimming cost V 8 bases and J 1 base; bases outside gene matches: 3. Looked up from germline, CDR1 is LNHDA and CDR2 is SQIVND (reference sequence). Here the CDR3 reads CASSLAVNTGELFF. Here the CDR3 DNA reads TGTGCCAGTTCACTAGCGGTGAACACCGGGGAGCTGTTTTTT.

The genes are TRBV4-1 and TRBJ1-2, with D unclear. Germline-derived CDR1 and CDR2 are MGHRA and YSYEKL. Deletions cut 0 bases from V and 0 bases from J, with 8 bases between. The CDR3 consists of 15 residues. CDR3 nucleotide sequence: TGCGCCAGCAGCCAAGAGGGGATTACTAACTATGGCTACACCTTC. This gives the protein CASSQEGITNYGYTF.

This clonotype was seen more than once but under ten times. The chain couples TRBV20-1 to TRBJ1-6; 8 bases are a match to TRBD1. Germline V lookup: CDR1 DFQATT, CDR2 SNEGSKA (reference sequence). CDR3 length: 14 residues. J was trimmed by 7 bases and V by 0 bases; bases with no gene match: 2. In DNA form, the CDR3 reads TGCAGTGCTAGAGAGACAGGGGAGAATTCACCCCTCCACTTT. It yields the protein CSARETGENSPLHF.

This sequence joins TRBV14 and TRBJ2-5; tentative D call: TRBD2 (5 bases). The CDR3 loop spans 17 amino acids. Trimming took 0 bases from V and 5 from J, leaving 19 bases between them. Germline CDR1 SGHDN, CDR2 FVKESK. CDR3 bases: TGTGCCAGCAGCCAAGATCGTGATTCGAGGGCTCGGGAGACCCAGTACTTC. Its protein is CASSQDRDSRARETQYF.

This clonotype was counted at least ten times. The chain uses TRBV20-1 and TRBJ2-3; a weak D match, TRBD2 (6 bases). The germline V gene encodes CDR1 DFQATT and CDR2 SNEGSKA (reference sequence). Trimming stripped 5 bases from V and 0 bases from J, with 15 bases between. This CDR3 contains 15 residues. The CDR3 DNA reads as TGCAGTGCTTTAAAACGGGGGTCTAGCACAGATACGCAGTATTTT. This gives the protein CSALKRGSSTDTQYF.

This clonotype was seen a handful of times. CDR3 sequence reads: CASSWGLAYNEQFF. The CDR3 DNA sequence: TGTGCCAGCAGCTGGGGACTAGCCTACAATGAGCAGTTCTTC. The V and J genes are TRBV7-2 and TRBJ2-1, with 8 bases lining up with TRBD2. The CDR3 covers 14 residues. J gave up 2 bases and V 4 bases, and 1 base lay outside the gene matches. Germline V gene sequence: CDR1 SGHTA, CDR2 FQGNSA.

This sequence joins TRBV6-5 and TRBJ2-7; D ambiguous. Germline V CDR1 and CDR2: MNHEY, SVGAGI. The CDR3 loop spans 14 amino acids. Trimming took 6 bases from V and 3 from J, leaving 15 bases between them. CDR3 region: CASSPNGLYYEQYF. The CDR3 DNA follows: TGTGCCAGCAGCCCGAACGGATTATACTACGAGCAGTACTTC.

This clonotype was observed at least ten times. CDR3 protein: CASSYSSGSTDTQYF. CDR3 sequence (DNA): TGTGCCAGCAGCTATTCTAGCGGAAGCACAGATACGCAGTATTTT. This chain links TRBV7-2 with TRBJ2-3, with 7 bases lining up with TRBD2. CDR3 length: 15 amino acids. Per the germline V gene, CDR1 is SGHTA and CDR2 is FQGNSA. V gave up 4 bases and J gave up 0 bases; unmatched junction bases: 4.

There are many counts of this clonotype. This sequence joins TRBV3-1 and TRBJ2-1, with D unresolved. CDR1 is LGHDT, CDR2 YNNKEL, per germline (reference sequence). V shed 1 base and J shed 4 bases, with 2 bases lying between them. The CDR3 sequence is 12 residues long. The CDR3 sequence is CASSQGYNEQFF. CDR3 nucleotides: TGTGCCAGCAGCCAAGGGTACAATGAGCAGTTCTTC.

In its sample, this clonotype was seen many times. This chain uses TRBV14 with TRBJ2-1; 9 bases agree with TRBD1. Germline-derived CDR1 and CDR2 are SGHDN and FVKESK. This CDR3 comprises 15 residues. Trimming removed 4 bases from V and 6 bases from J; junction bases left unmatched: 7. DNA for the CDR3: TGTGCCAGCAGCCCCTGGACAGGGGTGGGCAATGAGCAGTTCTTC. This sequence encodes CASSPWTGVGNEQFF.

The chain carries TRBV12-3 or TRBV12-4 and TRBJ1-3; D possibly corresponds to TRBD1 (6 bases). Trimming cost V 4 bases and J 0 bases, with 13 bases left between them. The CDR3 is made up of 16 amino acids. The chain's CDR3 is CASSSPGQLSGNTIYF. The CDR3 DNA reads TGTGCCAGCAGTTCCCCTGGACAGCTCTCTGGAAACACCATATATTTT.

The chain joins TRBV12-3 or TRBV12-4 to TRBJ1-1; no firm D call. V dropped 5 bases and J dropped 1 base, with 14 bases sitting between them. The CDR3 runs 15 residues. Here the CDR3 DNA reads TGTGCCAGCAGTATCTCTCGTAGACAGAACACTGAAGCTTTCTTT. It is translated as CASSISRRQNTEAFF.

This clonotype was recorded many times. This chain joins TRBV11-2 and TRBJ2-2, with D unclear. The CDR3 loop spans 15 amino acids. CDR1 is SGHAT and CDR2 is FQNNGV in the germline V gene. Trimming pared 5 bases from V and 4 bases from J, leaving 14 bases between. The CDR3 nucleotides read TGTGCCAGCAGCGTTAGCAATCCGAGCACCGGGGAGCTGTTTTTT. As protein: CASSVSNPSTGELFF.

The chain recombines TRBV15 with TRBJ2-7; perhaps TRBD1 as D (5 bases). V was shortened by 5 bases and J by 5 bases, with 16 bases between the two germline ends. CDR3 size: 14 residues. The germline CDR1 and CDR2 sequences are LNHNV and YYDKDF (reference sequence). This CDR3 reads CATSFRQSPNEQYF. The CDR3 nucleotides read TGTGCCACCAGCTTCCGACAGAGCCCCAACGAGCAGTACTTC.

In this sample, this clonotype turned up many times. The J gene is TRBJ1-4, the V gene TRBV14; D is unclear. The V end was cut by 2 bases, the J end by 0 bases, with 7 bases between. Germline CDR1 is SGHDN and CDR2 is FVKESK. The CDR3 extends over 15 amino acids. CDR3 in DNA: TGTGCCAGCAGCCAACTGACATCAACTAATGAAAAACTGTTTTTT. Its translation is CASSQLTSTNEKLFF.

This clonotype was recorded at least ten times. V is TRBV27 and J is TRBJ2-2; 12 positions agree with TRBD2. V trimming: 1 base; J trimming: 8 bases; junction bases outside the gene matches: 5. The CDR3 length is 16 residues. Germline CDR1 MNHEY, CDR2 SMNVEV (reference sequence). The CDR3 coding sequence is TGTGCCAGCAGTTTATTTGGACTAGCGGGGTCTGGGGAGCTGTTTTTT. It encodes CASSLFGLAGSGELFF.

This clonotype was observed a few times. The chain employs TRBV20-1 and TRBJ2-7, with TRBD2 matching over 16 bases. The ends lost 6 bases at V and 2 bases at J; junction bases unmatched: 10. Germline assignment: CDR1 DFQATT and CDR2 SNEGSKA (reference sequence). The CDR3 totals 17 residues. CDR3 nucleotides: TGCAGTGCCCTACCGGGACTAGCGGGGGGGACAGCCTACGAGCAGTACTTC. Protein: CSALPGLAGGTAYEQYF.

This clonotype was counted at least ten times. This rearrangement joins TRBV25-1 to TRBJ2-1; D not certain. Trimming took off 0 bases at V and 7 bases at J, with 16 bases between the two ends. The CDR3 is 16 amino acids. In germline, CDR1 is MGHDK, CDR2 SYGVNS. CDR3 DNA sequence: TGTGCCAGCAGTGAATATAGGCAGCCGGTCGGTAATGAGCAGTTCTTC. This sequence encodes CASSEYRQPVGNEQFF.

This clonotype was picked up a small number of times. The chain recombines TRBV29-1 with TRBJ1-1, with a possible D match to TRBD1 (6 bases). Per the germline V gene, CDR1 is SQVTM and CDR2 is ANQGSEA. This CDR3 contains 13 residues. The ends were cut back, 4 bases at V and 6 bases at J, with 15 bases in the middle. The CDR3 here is CSVVFRRGAEAFF. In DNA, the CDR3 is TGCAGCGTTGTTTTCCGCAGGGGAGCTGAAGCTTTCTTT.

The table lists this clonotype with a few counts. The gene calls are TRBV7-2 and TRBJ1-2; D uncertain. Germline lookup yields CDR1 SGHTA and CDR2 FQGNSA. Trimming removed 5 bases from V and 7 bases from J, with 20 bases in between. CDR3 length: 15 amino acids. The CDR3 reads CASSPNREGSSGYTF. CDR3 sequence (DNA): TGTGCCAGCAGCCCCAACCGGGAAGGGTCCAGTGGCTACACCTTC.

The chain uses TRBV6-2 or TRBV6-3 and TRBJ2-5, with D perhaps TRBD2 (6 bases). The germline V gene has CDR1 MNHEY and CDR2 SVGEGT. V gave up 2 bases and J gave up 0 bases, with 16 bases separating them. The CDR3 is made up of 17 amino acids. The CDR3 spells CASSYGTPWTYQETQYF. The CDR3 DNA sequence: TGTGCCAGCAGTTACGGGACTCCATGGACGTACCAAGAGACCCAGTACTTC.